Below are 17 T cell receptor beta chains sequenced from a single sample in a study of CD8 T cells in ankylosing spondylitis. Overall study findings and caveats: What seemed typical of ankylosing spondylitis blood was a TCR beta motif built from 7 or 8 highly homologous variants.

TCRdb reprocessed the 5' RACE reads via MiXCR and lists one record per CDR3 protein. Of 700,000 to 850,000 distinct CDR3 sequences listed, 12% are singletons. These TCRs are of unknown antigen specificity. Source material: blood, either unsorted or a sorted T cell fraction (not recorded which). The receptors come from a male donor with ankylosing spondylitis.

This clonotype was picked up a small number of times. The V gene is TRBV7-2, the J gene TRBJ2-3; D not certain. Trimming removed 1 base at V and 1 base at J, with 12 bases between. The CDR3 runs to 16 residues. CDR1 is SGHTA and CDR2 is FQGNSA in the germline V gene. CDR3 region: CASSLDGRAGTDTQYF. The CDR3 DNA reads TGTGCCAGCAGCTTAGACGGCCGGGCGGGCACAGATACGCAGTATTTT.

This clonotype was observed many times. This chain connects TRBV12-3 or TRBV12-4 to TRBJ1-1, with D possibly matching TRBD1 (5 bases). CDR3 size: 14 residues. The V end was cut by 6 bases, the J end by 0 bases, with 11 bases between. CDR3: CASRRPGLNTEAFF. The CDR3 coding sequence is TGTGCCAGCAGGCGTCCGGGACTGAACACTGAAGCTTTCTTT.

V and J are TRBV2 and TRBJ2-7, with D perhaps TRBD1 or TRBD2 (5 bases each). The CDR3 totals 14 residues. V lost 4 bases and J 0 bases, leaving 10 bases between the germline ends. Germline V gene sequence: CDR1 SNHLY, CDR2 FYNNEI. Here the CDR3 DNA reads TGTGCCAGCAGTGCGGGACCGCTCTCCTACGAGCAGTACTTC. Translated: CASSAGPLSYEQYF.

The chain carries TRBV20-1 and TRBJ1-5; D is possibly TRBD1 (6 bases). Trimming left V 5 bases short and J 6 bases short, with 14 bases between. CDR1 DFQATT and CDR2 SNEGSKA come from the germline V gene (reference sequence). The CDR3 covers 13 residues. The CDR3 coding sequence is TGCAGTGCTCCCAGGGAGGGGGGTCAGCCCCAGCATTTT. It yields the protein CSAPREGGQPQHF.

This clonotype was recorded at least ten times. This chain uses TRBV29-1 with TRBJ1-5; 9 nucleotides match TRBD1. The germline gives CDR1 SQVTM, CDR2 ANQGSEA. Trimming cost V 6 bases and J 1 base; bases outside gene matches: 7. The CDR3 has 15 amino acids. The CDR3 DNA reads as TGCAGCGTCTTAACAGGGGGCGGAAGCAATCAGCCCCAGCATTTT. It translates to CSVLTGGGSNQPQHF.

This clonotype was picked up a small number of times. This chain connects TRBV5-1 to TRBJ2-1; 15 nucleotides agree with TRBD2. In germline, CDR1 is SGHRS, CDR2 YFSETQ. The CDR3 is 17 residues long. V shed 3 bases and J 9 bases; nucleotides not matched to a gene: 10. The CDR3 here is CASSSGTSGRSLGEQFF. CDR3 DNA: TGCGCCAGCAGCTCCGGGACTAGCGGGAGGAGTTTAGGTGAGCAGTTCTTC.

This clonotype has only a few counts. The chain has TRBV4-1 and TRBJ2-7; 7 nucleotides line up with TRBD1. This CDR3 spans 13 amino acids. Per germline, CDR1 MGHRA and CDR2 YSYEKL. The V and J ends lost 6 bases and 3 bases, in that order; junction bases with no gene match: 5. The DNA for the CDR3 is TGCGCCAGCAGTAGAGGGGGCGACTACGAGCAGTACTTC. Its protein is CASSRGGDYEQYF.

This clonotype was recorded at least ten times. V and J are TRBV7-2 and TRBJ2-3; D not certain. The CDR3 has 13 amino acids. The germline V and J ends were trimmed by 1 base and 4 bases, with 6 bases remaining between them. Germline V gene data show CDR1 as SGHTA and CDR2 as FQGNSA. This CDR3 is CASSLVAPDTQYF. In nucleotides, the CDR3 is TGTGCCAGCAGCTTAGTAGCCCCAGATACGCAGTATTTT.

Many counts were recorded for this clonotype. Written as DNA, the CDR3 is TGCAGTGCTGAACTCGGAGGCGCTGAAGCTTTCTTT. Protein product: CSAELGGAEAFF. V usage is TRBV20-1 and J usage is TRBJ1-1; no clear D. The CDR3 is made up of 12 amino acids. Trimming took off 5 bases at V and 6 bases at J, with 13 bases between the two ends. From germline, CDR1 is DFQATT and CDR2 SNEGSKA (reference sequence).

This clonotype appeared many times. V usage is TRBV29-1 and J usage is TRBJ2-7; tentative D call: TRBD2 (6 bases). The V gene's germline CDR1 is SQVTM and CDR2 ANQGSEA. V gave up 4 bases and J gave up 5 bases, with 12 bases separating them. This CDR3 spans 12 amino acids. CDR3 nucleotides: TGCAGCGTTGTGAAGGCGGGGAACGAGCAGTACTTC. As protein: CSVVKAGNEQYF.

This chain connects TRBV6-1 to TRBJ1-2; D is ambiguous. The CDR3 consists of 14 residues. Germline V gives CDR1 MNHNS, CDR2 SASEGT. V dropped 5 bases and J dropped 2 bases, with 12 bases sitting between them. CDR3 DNA: TGTGCCAGCAGTCGACACCCGGGGAACTATGGCTACACCTTC. This translates into CASSRHPGNYGYTF.

CDR3 sequence: CASSQDLIGAQRNTEAFF. The DNA of the CDR3 is TGCGCCAGCAGCCAAGATCTGATAGGGGCGCAAAGGAACACTGAAGCTTTCTTT. The chain uses TRBV4-3 and TRBJ1-1, with D maybe TRBD1 (5 bases). Germline CDR1 is LGHNA and CDR2 is YSLEER. The CDR3 runs to 18 residues. V lost 0 bases, J lost 1 base, and 18 bases lay in between.

This clonotype appeared a few times. V and J are TRBV6-5 and TRBJ1-6, with D tentatively TRBD1 (6 bases). The V end was cut by 2 bases, the J end by 7 bases, with 15 bases between. This CDR3 has 16 amino acids. The germline V gene encodes CDR1 MNHEY and CDR2 SVGAGI. The CDR3 loop reads CASSYGSTGKNSPLHF. The CDR3 DNA sequence: TGTGCCAGCAGTTACGGTTCAACAGGGAAAAATTCACCCCTCCACTTT.

This clonotype was counted a few times. The rearrangement links TRBV7-8 to TRBJ2-3; D unresolved. Per germline, CDR1 SGHVS and CDR2 FQNEAQ. CDR3 size: 16 residues. The ends were cut back, 0 bases at V and 1 base at J, with 11 bases in the middle. The CDR3 loop is CASSLARRRGTDTQYF. The CDR3 DNA is TGTGCCAGCAGCTTAGCTCGCCGGCGCGGCACAGATACGCAGTATTTT.

There are a few counts of this clonotype. This chain uses TRBV27 with TRBJ2-1, with D possibly matching TRBD2 (6 bases). CDR1 is MNHEY and CDR2 is SMNVEV in the germline V gene (reference sequence). The CDR3 is 17 residues long. Trimming pared 5 bases from V and 0 bases from J, leaving 17 bases between. CDR3 DNA: TGTGCCAGCAGTCCAAACACGAAGCGGGTCTCCTACAATGAGCAGTTCTTC. It yields the protein CASSPNTKRVSYNEQFF.

The genes are TRBV28 and TRBJ2-6; 7 nucleotides align to TRBD1. Germline CDR1 reads MDHEN; CDR2 reads SYDVKM. CDR3 length: 18 residues. V was pared by 3 bases and J by 1 base, with 9 bases of the junction left unmatched. CDR3 sequence: CASSFIQGMVSGANVLTF. The CDR3 coding sequence is TGTGCCAGCAGTTTCATACAGGGGATGGTGTCTGGGGCCAACGTCCTGACTTTC.

This clonotype was found a few times. J is TRBJ1-2 and V is TRBV21-1; the listed D gene, TRBD1, was not tested against the DNA. TRBV21-1 is a pseudogene segment. CDR3 length equals 15 residues. CDR3 DNA: TGTGCCAGCAGACCGGACAGCGACGCTAACTATGGCTACACCTTC. Translation: CASRPDSDANYGYTF.